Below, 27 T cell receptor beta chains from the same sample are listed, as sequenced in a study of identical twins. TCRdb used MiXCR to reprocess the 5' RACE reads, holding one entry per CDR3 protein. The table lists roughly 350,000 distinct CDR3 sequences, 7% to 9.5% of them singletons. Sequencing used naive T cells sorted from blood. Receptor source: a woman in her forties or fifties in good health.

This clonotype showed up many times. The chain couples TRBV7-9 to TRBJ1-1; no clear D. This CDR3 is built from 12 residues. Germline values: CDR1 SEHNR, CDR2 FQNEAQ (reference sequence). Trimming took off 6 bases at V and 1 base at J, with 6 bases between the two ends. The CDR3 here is CASSGRNTEAFF. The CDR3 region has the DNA TGTGCCAGCAGTGGGCGGAACACTGAAGCTTTCTTT.

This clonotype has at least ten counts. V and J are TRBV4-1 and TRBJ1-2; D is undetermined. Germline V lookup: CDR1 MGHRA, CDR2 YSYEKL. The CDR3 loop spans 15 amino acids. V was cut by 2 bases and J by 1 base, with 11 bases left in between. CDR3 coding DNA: TGCGCCAGCAGCCAACGCGCGAAAAATAACTATGGCTACACCTTC. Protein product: CASSQRAKNNYGYTF.

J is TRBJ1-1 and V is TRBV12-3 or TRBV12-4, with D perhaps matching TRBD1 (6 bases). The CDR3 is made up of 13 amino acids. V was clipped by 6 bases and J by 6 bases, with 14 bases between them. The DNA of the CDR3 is TGTGCCAGCAGCCCCCGCACAGGGCCTGAAGCTTTCTTT. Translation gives CASSPRTGPEAFF.

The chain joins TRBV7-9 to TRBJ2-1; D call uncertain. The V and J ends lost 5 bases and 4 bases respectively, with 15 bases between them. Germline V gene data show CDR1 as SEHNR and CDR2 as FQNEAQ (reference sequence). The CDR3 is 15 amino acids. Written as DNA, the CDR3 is TGTGCCAGCAGCCGCATAGCTACAATATACAATGAGCAGTTCTTC. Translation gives CASSRIATIYNEQFF. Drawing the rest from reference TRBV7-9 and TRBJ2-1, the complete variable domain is DTGVSQNPRHKITKRGQNVTFRCDPISEHNRLYWYRQTLGQGPEFLTYFQNEAQLEKSRLLSDRFSAERPKGSFSTLEIQRTEQGDSAMYLCASSRIATIYNEQFFGPGTRLTVL.

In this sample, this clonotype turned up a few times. CDR3 loop: CASSGQWGQPQHF. In DNA, the CDR3 is TGTGCCAGCAGTGGACAGTGGGGTCAGCCCCAGCATTTT. The chain joins TRBV12-3 or TRBV12-4 to TRBJ1-5, with D tentatively TRBD1 (6 bases). V was shortened by 5 bases and J by 6 bases, with 11 bases between the two germline ends. The CDR3 is 13 amino acids.

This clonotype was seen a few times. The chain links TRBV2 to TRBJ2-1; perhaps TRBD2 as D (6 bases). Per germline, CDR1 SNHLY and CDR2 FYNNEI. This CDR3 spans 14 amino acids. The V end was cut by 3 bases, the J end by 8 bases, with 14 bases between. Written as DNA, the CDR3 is TGTGCCAGCAGTGAGACTAGTTACGGTTATGAGCAGTTCTTC. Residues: CASSETSYGYEQFF.

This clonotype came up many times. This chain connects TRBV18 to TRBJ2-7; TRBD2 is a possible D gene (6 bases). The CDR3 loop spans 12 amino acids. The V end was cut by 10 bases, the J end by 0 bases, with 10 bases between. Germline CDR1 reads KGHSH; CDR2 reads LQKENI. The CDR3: CATSSDSYEQYV. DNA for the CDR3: TGTGCCACCTCTAGCGACTCCTACGAGCAGTACGTC.

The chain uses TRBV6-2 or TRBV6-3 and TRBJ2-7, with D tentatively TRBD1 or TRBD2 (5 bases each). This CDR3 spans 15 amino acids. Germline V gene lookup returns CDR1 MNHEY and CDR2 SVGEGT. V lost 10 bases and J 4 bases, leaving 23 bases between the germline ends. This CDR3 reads CATLKFYRDGYEQYV. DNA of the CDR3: TGTGCCACCCTCAAGTTTTACCGGGACGGGTACGAGCAGTACGTC.

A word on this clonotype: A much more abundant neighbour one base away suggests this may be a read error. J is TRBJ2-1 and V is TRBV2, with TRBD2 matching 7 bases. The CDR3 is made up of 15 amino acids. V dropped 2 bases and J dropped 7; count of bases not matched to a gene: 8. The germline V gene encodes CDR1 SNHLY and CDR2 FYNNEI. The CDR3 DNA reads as TGTGCCAGCAGTGAAAGTCTAGCGGAAGAAAATGAGCAGTTCTTC. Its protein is CASSESLAEENEQFF.

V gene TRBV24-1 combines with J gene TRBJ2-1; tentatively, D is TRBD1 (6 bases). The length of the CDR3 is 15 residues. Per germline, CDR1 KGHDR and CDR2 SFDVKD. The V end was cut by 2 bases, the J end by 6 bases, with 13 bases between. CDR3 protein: CATSDSKLGGNEQFF. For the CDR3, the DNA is TGTGCCACCAGTGATTCTAAATTAGGGGGCAATGAGCAGTTCTTC.

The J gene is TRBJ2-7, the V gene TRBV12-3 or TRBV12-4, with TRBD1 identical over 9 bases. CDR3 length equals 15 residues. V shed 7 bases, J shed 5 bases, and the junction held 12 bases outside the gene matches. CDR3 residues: CASNLGQGDPHEQYV. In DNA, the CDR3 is TGTGCCAGCAACCTGGGACAGGGAGATCCCCACGAGCAGTACGTC.

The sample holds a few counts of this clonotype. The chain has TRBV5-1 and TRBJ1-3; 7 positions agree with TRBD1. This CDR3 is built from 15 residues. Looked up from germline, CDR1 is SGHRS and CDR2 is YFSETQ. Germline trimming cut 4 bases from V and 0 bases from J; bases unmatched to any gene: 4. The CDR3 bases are TGCGCCAGCAGCGCATCAGGGGGCTCTGGAAACACCATATATTTT. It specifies CASSASGGSGNTIYF.

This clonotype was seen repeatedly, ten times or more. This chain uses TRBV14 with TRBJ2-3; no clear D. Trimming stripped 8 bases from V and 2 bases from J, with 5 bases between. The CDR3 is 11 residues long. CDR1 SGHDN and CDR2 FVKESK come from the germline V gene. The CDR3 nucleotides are TGTGCCAGCGGGAACACAGATACGCAGTATTTT. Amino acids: CASGNTDTQYF.

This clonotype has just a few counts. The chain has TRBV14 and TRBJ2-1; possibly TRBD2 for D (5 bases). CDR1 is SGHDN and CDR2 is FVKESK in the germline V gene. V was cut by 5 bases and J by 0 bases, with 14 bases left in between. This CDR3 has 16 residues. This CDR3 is CASSFLRRSSYNEQFF. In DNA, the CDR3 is TGTGCCAGCAGCTTTCTTCGGAGGAGCTCCTACAATGAGCAGTTCTTC.

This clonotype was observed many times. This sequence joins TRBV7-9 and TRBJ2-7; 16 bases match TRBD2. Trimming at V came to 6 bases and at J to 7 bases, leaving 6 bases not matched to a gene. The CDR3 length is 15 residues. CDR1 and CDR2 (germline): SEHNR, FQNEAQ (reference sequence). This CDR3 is CASSTGTSGRGEQYV. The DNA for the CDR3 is TGTGCCAGCAGTACCGGGACTAGCGGGAGGGGTGAGCAGTACGTC.

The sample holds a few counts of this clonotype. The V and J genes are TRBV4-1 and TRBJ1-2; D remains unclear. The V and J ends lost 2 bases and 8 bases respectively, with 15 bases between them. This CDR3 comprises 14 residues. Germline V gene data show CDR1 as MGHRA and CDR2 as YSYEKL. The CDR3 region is CASSQPRARKGYTF. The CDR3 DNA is TGCGCCAGCAGCCAACCCCGGGCCCGGAAGGGCTACACCTTC.

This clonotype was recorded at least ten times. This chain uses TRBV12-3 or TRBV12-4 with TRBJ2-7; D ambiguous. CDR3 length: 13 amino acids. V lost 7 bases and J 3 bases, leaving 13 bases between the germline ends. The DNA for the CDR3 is TGTGCCAGCATCGTTAAGGGCGGCTACGAGCAGTACTTC. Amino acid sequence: CASIVKGGYEQYF.

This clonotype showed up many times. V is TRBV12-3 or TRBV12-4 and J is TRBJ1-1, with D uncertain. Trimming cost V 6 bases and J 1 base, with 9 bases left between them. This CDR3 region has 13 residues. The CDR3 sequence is CASRLKPNTEAFF. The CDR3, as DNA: TGTGCCAGCAGACTAAAACCGAACACTGAAGCTTTCTTT.

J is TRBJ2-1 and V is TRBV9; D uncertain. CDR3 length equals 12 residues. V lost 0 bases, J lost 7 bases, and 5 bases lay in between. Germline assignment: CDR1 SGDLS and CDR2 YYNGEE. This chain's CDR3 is CASSVVKNEQFF. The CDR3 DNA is TGTGCCAGCAGCGTAGTTAAAAATGAGCAGTTCTTC.

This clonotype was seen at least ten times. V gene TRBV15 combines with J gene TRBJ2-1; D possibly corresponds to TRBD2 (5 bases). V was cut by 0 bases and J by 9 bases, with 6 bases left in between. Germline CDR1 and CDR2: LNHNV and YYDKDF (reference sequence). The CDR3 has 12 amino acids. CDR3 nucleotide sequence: TGTGCCACCAGCAGAGAACTAGGTGAGCAGTTCTTC. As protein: CATSRELGEQFF.

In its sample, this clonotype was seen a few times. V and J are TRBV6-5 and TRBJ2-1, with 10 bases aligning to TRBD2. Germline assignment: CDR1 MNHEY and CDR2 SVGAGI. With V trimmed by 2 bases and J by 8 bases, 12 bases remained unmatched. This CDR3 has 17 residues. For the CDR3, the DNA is TGTGCCAGCAGTTACCGCTTTCTAGCGGGAGTTCGGGATGAGCAGTTCTTC. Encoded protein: CASSYRFLAGVRDEQFF.

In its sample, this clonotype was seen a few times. This CDR3 reads CASSEQPEETQYF. CDR3 DNA: TGCGCCAGCAGTGAGCAGCCCGAAGAGACCCAGTACTTC. The chain is built from TRBV5-1 and TRBJ2-5, with D unresolved. With 5 bases removed from V and 3 bases from J, the gap between germline ends came to 11 bases. Germline CDR1 is SGHRS and CDR2 is YFSETQ. The CDR3 extends over 13 amino acids.

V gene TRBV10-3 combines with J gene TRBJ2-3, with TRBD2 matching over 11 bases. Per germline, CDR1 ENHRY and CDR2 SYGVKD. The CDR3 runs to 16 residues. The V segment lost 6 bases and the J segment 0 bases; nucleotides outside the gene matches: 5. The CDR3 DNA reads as TGTGCCATCAGCTTACTAGCGGGAGAAAGCACAGATACGCAGTATTTT. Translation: CAISLLAGESTDTQYF.

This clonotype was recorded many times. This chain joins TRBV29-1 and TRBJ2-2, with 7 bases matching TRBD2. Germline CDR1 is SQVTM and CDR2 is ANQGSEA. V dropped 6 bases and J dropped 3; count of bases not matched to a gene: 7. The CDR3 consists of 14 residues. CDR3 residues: CSVAIGRDTGELFF. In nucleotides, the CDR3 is TGCAGCGTAGCAATAGGGAGGGACACCGGGGAGCTGTTTTTT.

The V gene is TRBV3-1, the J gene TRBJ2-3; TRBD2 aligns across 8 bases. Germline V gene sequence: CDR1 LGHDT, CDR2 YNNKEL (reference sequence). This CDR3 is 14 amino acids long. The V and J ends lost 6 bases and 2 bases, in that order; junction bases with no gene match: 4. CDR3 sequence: CASRTSGATDTQYF. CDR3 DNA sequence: TGTGCCAGCAGAACTAGCGGCGCCACAGATACGCAGTATTTT.

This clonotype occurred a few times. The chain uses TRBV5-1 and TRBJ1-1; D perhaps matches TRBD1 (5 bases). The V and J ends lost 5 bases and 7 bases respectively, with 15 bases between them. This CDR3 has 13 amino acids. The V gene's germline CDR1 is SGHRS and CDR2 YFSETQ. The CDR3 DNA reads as TGCGCCAGCAGTCTAAGGGCAGGGAATGAAGCTTTCTTT. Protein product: CASSLRAGNEAFF.

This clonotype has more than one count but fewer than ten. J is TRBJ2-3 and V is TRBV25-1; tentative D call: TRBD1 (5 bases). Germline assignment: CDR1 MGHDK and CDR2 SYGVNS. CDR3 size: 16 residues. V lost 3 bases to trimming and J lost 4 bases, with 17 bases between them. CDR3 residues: CASSDSRSQGPDTQYF. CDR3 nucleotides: TGTGCCAGCAGTGACTCCCGTAGTCAGGGTCCAGATACGCAGTATTTT.